This entry lists 19 T cell receptor beta chains sequenced from one sample in a study of T-cell memory formation after mild COVID-19 (dated by TCRdb to the early 2020s). Library creation used 5' RACE. TCRdb records Illumina NovaSeq 6000 as the sequencer. TCRdb reran the public reads through fastp at Q25 and MiXCR, keeping productive beta chains. Every distinct CDR3 protein forms one entry, paired with its most common genes and DNA. This sample has about 560,000 distinct CDR3 sequences in its table, and about a sixth of those were observed once. Around 12% of the sample goes to the ten largest clones. Sequencing used PBMCs or a T cell subset sorted from them (not recorded which). Source of these receptors: an adult woman who had mild COVID-19 (a few samples of this study predate the infection). The sample titles of this study are shuffled in the database, so cell type and time point are left out; the donor was told from shared clones.

The V gene is TRBV24-1, the J gene TRBJ2-4, with 8 bases that match TRBD1. This CDR3 comprises 17 residues. The germline V gene has CDR1 KGHDR and CDR2 SFDVKD. V shed 4 bases, J shed 6 bases, and the junction held 13 bases outside the gene matches. CDR3 protein: CATSDPLRRQGTNIQYF. Written as DNA, the CDR3 is TGTGCCACCAGTGACCCCCTCCGGAGACAGGGGACAAACATTCAGTACTTC.

This clonotype was picked up a small number of times. V is TRBV9 and J is TRBJ2-5, with TRBD2 as a possible D gene (6 bases). Trimming cost V 2 bases and J 2 bases, with 13 bases left between them. The CDR3 is 15 amino acids. The V gene's germline CDR1 is SGDLS and CDR2 YYNGEE. CDR3 region: CASSVTGEAQETQYF. The CDR3 DNA reads TGTGCCAGCAGCGTTACCGGGGAGGCGCAAGAGACCCAGTACTTC.

The sample holds a few counts of this clonotype. V is TRBV5-1 and J is TRBJ2-7; D is perhaps TRBD1 (6 bases). Germline CDR1 is SGHRS and CDR2 is YFSETQ. Deletions cut 4 bases from V and 2 bases from J, with 10 bases between. The CDR3 consists of 13 residues. CDR3 in amino acids: CASSEDSTYEQYF. Here the CDR3 DNA reads TGCGCCAGCAGCGAGGACAGCACCTACGAGCAGTACTTC.

This clonotype has a handful of counts. The chain carries TRBV7-2 and TRBJ2-3, with 10 bases matching TRBD1. Trimming took 0 bases from V and 4 from J; bases not matched to a gene: 10. The CDR3 spans 18 residues. The germline CDR1 and CDR2 sequences are SGHTA and FQGNSA. CDR3 amino acids: CASSLAFGTGVRADTQYF. CDR3 nucleotide sequence: TGTGCCAGCAGCTTAGCGTTCGGGACAGGGGTGCGAGCAGATACGCAGTATTTT.

The chain couples TRBV29-1 to TRBJ2-7; TRBD2 matches at 8 bases. Germline trimming cut 1 base from V and 2 bases from J; bases unmatched to any gene: 13. The CDR3 is made up of 17 amino acids. The germline V gene has CDR1 SQVTM and CDR2 ANQGSEA. The CDR3 DNA is TGCAGCGTTGAAGGTGGGGCTAGCGGGCGTAGGACCTACGAGCAGTACTTC. It specifies CSVEGGASGRRTYEQYF.

In this sample, this clonotype turned up a few times. The V call is TRBV7-9, the J call TRBJ1-4, with 8 positions matching TRBD1. CDR1 and CDR2 from the germline V gene are SEHNR and FQNEAQ (reference sequence). After removal of 5 bases from V and 7 bases from J, the junction contained 3 bases not matched to a gene. This CDR3 has 13 residues. CDR3 bases: TGTGCCAGCAGCCCCACAGGGGGTGAAAAACTGTTTTTT. It yields the protein CASSPTGGEKLFF.

The rearrangement uses TRBV4-3 and TRBJ2-7; TRBD2 agrees at 8 bases. Germline CDR1 and CDR2: LGHNA and YSLEER. This CDR3 has 16 residues. With 1 base clipped from V and 7 bases from J, the junction kept 12 bases outside the gene matches. The chain's CDR3 is CASSQGVAGMSREQYF. CDR3 in DNA: TGCGCCAGCAGCCAAGGGGTAGCGGGGATGTCACGGGAGCAGTACTTC.

The genes are TRBV24-1 and TRBJ1-5, with D hard to call. Germline V gene sequence: CDR1 KGHDR, CDR2 SFDVKD. V was pared by 2 bases and J by 2 bases, with 15 bases between. The CDR3 is made up of 17 amino acids. This CDR3 reads CATSDWTGPRGNQPQHF. CDR3 nucleotides: TGTGCCACCAGTGATTGGACCGGGCCTCGAGGCAATCAGCCCCAGCATTTT.

V gene TRBV30 combines with J gene TRBJ1-5, with 8 bases fitting TRBD1. J gave up 8 bases and V 1 base, and 7 bases lay outside the gene matches. The germline gives CDR1 GTSNPN, CDR2 SVGIG (reference sequence). The CDR3 runs 14 residues. CDR3 bases: TGTGCCTGGAGTGCTTGGACAGGGTACGAGCCCCAGCATTTT. This gives the protein CAWSAWTGYEPQHF.

This rearrangement joins TRBV19 to TRBJ2-7, with 7 positions matching TRBD2. The length of the CDR3 is 18 residues. Unmatched junction bases numbered 18, after V lost 3 bases and J lost 4 bases. Germline CDR1 is LNHDA and CDR2 is SQIVND (reference sequence). The CDR3 coding sequence is TGTGCCAGTAGTATGGACTTCTCCGGATCGGGAGGCTCATACGAGCAGTACTTC. Encoded protein: CASSMDFSGSGGSYEQYF.

The chain couples TRBV27 to TRBJ1-4; TRBD1 is a possible D gene (5 bases). V was cut by 8 bases and J by 2 bases, with 15 bases left in between. Germline V gene sequence: CDR1 MNHEY, CDR2 SMNVEV (reference sequence). The length of the CDR3 is 15 residues. The CDR3 DNA follows: TGTGCCAGCGGGAGGGGCGGAATGACTAATGAAAAACTGTTTTTT. Translated, it gives CASGRGGMTNEKLFF.

This clonotype was recorded many times. The chain carries TRBV7-2 and TRBJ2-1; possibly TRBD1 for D (6 bases). CDR3 length equals 15 residues. Germline CDR1 is SGHTA and CDR2 is FQGNSA. The V end was cut by 0 bases, the J end by 4 bases, with 10 bases between. CDR3 residues: CASSLASGVYNEQFF. The CDR3 DNA reads TGTGCCAGCAGCTTAGCCTCAGGGGTTTACAATGAGCAGTTCTTC.

This sequence joins TRBV9 and TRBJ2-3; tentative D call: TRBD2 (7 bases). V was pared by 3 bases and J by 7 bases, with 18 bases between. Germline CDR1 SGDLS, CDR2 YYNGEE. The CDR3 is 15 amino acids. The CDR3 bases are TGTGCCAGCAGCGCCCTAGGGGGGACTACATATACGCAGTATTTT. Residues: CASSALGGTTYTQYF.

This clonotype was counted between two and nine times. This chain uses TRBV5-6 with TRBJ2-2; D is perhaps TRBD1 or TRBD2 (5 bases each). This CDR3 has 16 amino acids. The V gene's germline CDR1 is SGHDT and CDR2 YYEEEE. The V gene lost 1 base and the J gene lost 0 bases, with 10 bases spanning the gap. Here the CDR3 reads CASSLYQGANTGELFF. CDR3 coding DNA: TGTGCCAGCAGCTTGTATCAGGGAGCGAACACCGGGGAGCTGTTTTTT.

The chain recombines TRBV5-6 with TRBJ2-7; tentative D call: TRBD2 (6 bases). In germline, CDR1 is SGHDT, CDR2 YYEEEE. Trimming stripped 4 bases from V and 6 bases from J, with 20 bases between. The CDR3 length is 15 residues. The CDR3 DNA follows: TGTGCCAGCAGCCTTCCTCCCGGACGGGACTGCGAGCAGTACTTC. This sequence encodes CASSLPPGRDCEQYF.

This clonotype was detected only a few times. The V call is TRBV15, the J call TRBJ2-3; no clear D. The CDR3 is made up of 15 amino acids. Germline lookup yields CDR1 LNHNV and CDR2 YYDKDF (reference sequence). Between the trimmed V and J ends, which lost 0 bases and 7 bases, there was a span of 14 bases. DNA of the CDR3: TGTGCCACCAGCAGAGATTTAGGAGTGGCAAATACGCAGTATTTT. Translation gives CATSRDLGVANTQYF. Full variable domain (outside the CDR3, taken from reference TRBV15 and TRBJ2-3): DAMVIQNPRYQVTQFGKPVTLSCSQTLNHNVMYWYQQKSSQAPKLLFHYYDKDFNNEADTPDNFQSRRPNTSFCFLDIRSPGLGDTAMYLCATSRDLGVANTQYFGPGTRLTVL.

This clonotype was observed a few times. The V gene is TRBV18, the J gene TRBJ2-7; a weak D match, TRBD1 (5 bases). Trimming left V 5 bases short and J 3 bases short, with 17 bases between. In germline, CDR1 is KGHSH, CDR2 LQKENI. There are 15 residues in the CDR3. The CDR3 region is CASSSTGQGGYEQYF. The CDR3 nucleotides are TGTGCCAGCTCATCAACCGGGCAGGGCGGCTACGAGCAGTACTTC.

This chain links TRBV6-6 with TRBJ2-2, with D unclear. CDR1 and CDR2 (germline): MNHNY, SVGAGI (reference sequence). Trimming removed 2 bases from V and 5 bases from J, with 12 bases in between. The CDR3 contains 15 residues. CDR3 loop: CASSYPQPRTGELFF. The CDR3 bases are TGTGCCAGCAGTTACCCCCAACCGCGGACCGGGGAGCTGTTTTTT.

This clonotype has just a few counts. The chain combines TRBV2 with TRBJ2-5; 8 bases fit TRBD2. V gave up 3 bases and J gave up 2 bases; unmatched junction bases: 17. Germline CDR1 and CDR2: SNHLY and FYNNEI. This CDR3 contains 19 residues. The CDR3: CASSDAGVRWTSWQETQYF. CDR3 coding DNA: TGTGCCAGCAGTGATGCTGGGGTGCGGTGGACTAGCTGGCAAGAGACCCAGTACTTC. Based on the CDR3 plus reference TRBV2 and TRBJ2-5, the full variable domain is EPEVTQTPSHQVTQMGQEVILRCVPISNHLYFYWYRQILGQKVEFLVSFYNNEISEKSEIFDDQFSVERPDGSNFTLKIRSTKLEDSAMYFCASSDAGVRWTSWQETQYFGPGTRLLVL.